The rows below give T cell receptor beta chains drawn from one sample of a study of T cell repertoires in cytomegalovirus infection. TCRdb re-analysed the reads in MiXCR, keeping a single row per CDR3 protein. Counted here are 250,000 to 300,000 distinct CDR3 sequences, 8% to 9.5% occurring once; the ten biggest clones make up over 13%. Specimen: PBMCs. These receptors all come from a human donor in good health (CMV status not recorded). Some clones in this sample may be carry-over from other donors' samples. The CDR3 runs from the conserved cysteine through the conserved F or W. The D gene is left open where the match is weak. Rows give clone size only sometimes, using once, few, many, or a class for an expanded clone.

D,J,size,V,CDR3,DNA
TRBD2,TRBJ2-1,many,TRBV7-8,CASSLALTSGSFYEQFF,TGTGCCAGCAGCTTAGCGCTCACTAGCGGGAGTTTCTATGAGCAGTTCTTC
TRBD1,TRBJ1-4,many,TRBV12-5,CASGPGQGARKLFF,TGTGCTAGTGGTCCCGGACAGGGGGCGCGAAAACTGTTTTTT
-,TRBJ2-5,few,TRBV11-2,CASSLEDETQYF,TGTGCCAGCAGCTTAGAGGATGAGACCCAGTACTTC
TRBD1,TRBJ2-3,many,TRBV7-9,CASSFGHRGTGVKDTQYF,TGTGCCAGCAGCTTTGGACACCGCGGGACAGGGGTGAAAGATACGCAGTATTTT
-,TRBJ1-4,many,TRBV12-3/TRBV12-4,CASSLWGQGEKLFF,TGTGCCAGCAGTTTATGGGGGCAGGGTGAAAAACTGTTTTTT
-,TRBJ2-3,few,TRBV28,CASSLEWLGLTTDTQYF,TGTGCCAGCAGTTTGGAATGGTTGGGGCTAACCACAGATACGCAGTATTTT
-,TRBJ2-5,-,TRBV5-5,CASSLGFRRGETQYF,TGTGCCAGCAGCTTGGGTTTTCGAAGAGGGGAGACCCAGTACTTC
-,TRBJ1-2,-,TRBV27,CASSFIHPSLGYTF,TGTGCCAGCAGTTTTATTCACCCCTCCTTGGGCTACACCTTC
-,TRBJ1-1,-,TRBV12-3/TRBV12-4,CAVRRGAKNTEAFF,TGTGCCGTACGACGGGGGGCGAAGAACACTGAAGCTTTCTTT
-,TRBJ2-1,few,TRBV20-1,CSARSGEGGPYNEQFF,TGCAGTGCTAGATCGGGGGAAGGGGGACCCTACAATGAGCAGTTCTTC
TRBD1,TRBJ1-1,many,TRBV19,CASEGQSLGSTEAFF,TGTGCCAGCGAGGGACAGTCCTTAGGGAGCACTGAAGCTTTCTTT
-,TRBJ2-7,-,TRBV7-9,CASSLGGAWRDEQYF,TGTGCCAGCAGCTTAGGGGGCGCATGGAGGGACGAGCAGTACTTC
TRBD1,TRBJ1-2,many,TRBV19,CASSHPGQGAGDGYTF,TGTGCCAGTAGTCACCCGGGACAGGGGGCAGGTGATGGCTACACCTTC
-,TRBJ1-4,-,TRBV7-9,CASSLSGGTGGNEKLFF,TGTGCCAGCAGCCTTTCAGGCGGGACGGGGGGTAATGAAAAACTGTTTTTT
TRBD2,TRBJ2-1,many,TRBV5-1,CASSLGGLAGAISYNEQFF,TGCGCCAGCAGCTTGGGTGGACTAGCGGGAGCAATTTCCTACAATGAGCAGTTCTTC
TRBD2,TRBJ2-7,many,TRBV7-2,CASNPTSGSYEQYF,TGTGCCAGCAACCCGACTAGCGGGAGCTACGAGCAGTACTTC
-,TRBJ1-5,many,TRBV7-2,CASSSQGGGVNQPQHF,TGTGCCAGCAGCTCCCAGGGAGGGGGGGTTAATCAGCCCCAGCATTTT
-,TRBJ2-5,many,TRBV10-2,CASSELDEWETQYF,TGCGCCAGCAGTGAGCTGGACGAATGGGAGACCCAGTACTTC
-,TRBJ1-1,-,TRBV12-3/TRBV12-4,CASKAMGGDEAFF,TGTGCCAGCAAAGCTATGGGGGGCGATGAAGCTTTCTTT
TRBD1,TRBJ1-6,many,TRBV7-2,CASSSRDRGRSPLHF,TGTGCCAGCAGCTCCCGGGACAGGGGGCGCTCACCCCTCCACTTT
TRBD1,TRBJ1-2,many,TRBV7-2,CASTIGAGGLYGYTF,TGTGCCAGCACCATTGGGGCAGGGGGACTTTATGGCTACACCTTC
TRBD2,TRBJ2-7,many,TRBV12-3/TRBV12-4,CASSSLGTNYEQYF,TGTGCCAGCAGCTCCCTGGGGACTAACTACGAGCAGTACTTC
TRBD1,TRBJ1-1,many,TRBV7-2,CASSFRQGEAFF,TGTGCCAGCAGCTTCAGACAGGGGGAAGCTTTCTTT
-,TRBJ2-1,-,TRBV5-1,CASSLIRDYNEQFF,TGCGCCAGCAGCTTGATCCGGGACTACAATGAGCAGTTCTTC
TRBD2,TRBJ2-5,few,TRBV11-2,CASSFQTSSGMKTQYF,TGTGCCAGCAGCTTCCAAACCTCAAGCGGGATGAAGACCCAGTACTTC
-,TRBJ2-3,few,TRBV6-1,CASSPGHGDTQYF,TGTGCCAGCAGCCCCGGACATGGAGATACGCAGTATTTT
TRBD1,TRBJ1-1,-,TRBV2,CASGPPPGQGAAEAFF,TGTGCCAGCGGCCCCCCACCGGGACAGGGGGCGGCTGAAGCTTTCTTT
-,TRBJ1-1,many,TRBV4-1,CASSQGGFTEAFF,TGCGCCAGCAGCCAAGGCGGGTTCACTGAAGCTTTCTTT
TRBD1,TRBJ2-5,many,TRBV20-1,CSARDPRQGAGETQYF,TGCAGTGCTAGAGATCCCCGACAGGGGGCGGGGGAGACCCAGTACTTC
TRBD2,TRBJ2-1,-,TRBV10-3,CAISESPAGDNEQFF,TGTGCCATCAGTGAGTCGCCAGCGGGAGACAATGAGCAGTTCTTC
-,TRBJ2-7,-,TRBV9,CASSAEIYSYEQYF,TGTGCCAGCAGCGCCGAAATCTACTCCTACGAGCAGTACTTC
-,TRBJ2-3,many,TRBV7-9,CASRWATSTDTQYF,TGTGCCAGCAGGTGGGCAACTAGCACAGATACGCAGTATTTT
-,TRBJ1-2,few,TRBV29-1,CSVTSGLELRGYGYTF,TGCAGCGTGACCTCTGGTTTGGAGCTGCGGGGCTATGGCTACACCTTC
TRBD1,TRBJ1-1,-,TRBV2,CASRRQGQKNTEAFF,TGTGCCAGCAGACGACAGGGGCAGAAGAACACTGAAGCTTTCTTT
-,TRBJ2-6,-,TRBV29-1,CSAAASGANVLTF,TGCAGCGCTGCTGCCTCTGGGGCCAACGTCCTGACTTTC
TRBD2,TRBJ2-5,few,TRBV6-6,CASMRWGSGAGEETQYF,TGTGCCAGCATGAGGTGGGGTAGCGGGGCCGGGGAGGAGACCCAGTACTTC
-,TRBJ1-6,few,TRBV14,CASSQLASYNSPLHF,TGTGCCAGCAGCCAATTGGCCTCCTATAATTCACCCCTCCACTTT
-,TRBJ1-5,-,TRBV28,CASSNTGLPQPQHF,TGTGCCAGCAGTAACACAGGGTTACCACAGCCCCAGCATTTT
-,TRBJ1-2,-,TRBV23-1,CASSHTGNYGYTF,TGCGCCAGCAGTCATACAGGGAACTATGGCTACACCTTC
-,TRBJ1-3,many,TRBV7-2,CASSLGPSGNTIYF,TGTGCCAGCAGCCTCGGACCGAGCGGAAACACCATATATTTT
TRBD2,TRBJ2-7,few,TRBV20-1,CSARRGSGRDEQYF,TGCAGTGCTAGACGAGGAAGCGGGAGGGACGAGCAGTACTTC